Described below is a single TCR beta chain sequence and its context. This sample was included in a study of blood T cell repertoires in COVID-19. Study-wide context: PBMCs, B-cell-depleted T cells, or T cells were the source of the cDNA or gDNA that made up the material.

Study processing details: Amplified reference gene primers provided the basis for estimating nucleated cell counts. This table comes from immunoSEQ multiplex PCR, and its TCRdb copy is limited to in-frame clones, with some not included. That table furnishes V, J and clone size, whereas the DNA furnished D and trimming. The repertoire holds over 150,000 clones, with about 90% as singletons. The clonotype originates from a man aged 45 to 65 with acute or convalescent COVID-19. The sample was peripheral blood.

The CDR3 is CASKIGTGNTEAFF. CDR3 DNA: TGTGCCAGCAAGATAGGGACAGGGAACACTGAAGCTTTCTTT. This sequence joins TRBV27 and TRBJ1-1; 8 nucleotides agree with TRBD1. V shed 7 bases, J shed 1 base, and the junction held 5 bases outside the gene matches. The CDR3 length is 14 residues. Germline V gene lookup returns CDR1 MNHEY and CDR2 SMNVEV (reference sequence).